Listed below are T cell receptor beta chains from one sample, sequenced in a study of shared clonotypes between healthy human individuals. Produced via immunoSEQ multiplex PCR; TCRdb's table is partial and in-frame only. The table includes about 1.5 million clones, under 99% detected once. Sequencing was done on a sample of naive CD4+ T cells sorted from blood. The receptor source for this set is a man aged 30-40 years in good health. Each CDR3 is given with its conserved first and last residue. The D gene is left open where the match is weak.

v_call	j_call	d_call	cdr3_aa
TRBV12-5	TRBJ2-5	-	CASGLVPPRQGGVETQYF
TRBV14	TRBJ1-1	-	CASSHIRDAGRNTEAFF
TRBV6-5	TRBJ2-7	-	CASTTGEGEQYF
TRBV10-3	TRBJ2-5	-	CAISESGGPQETQYF
TRBV2	TRBJ1-2	TRBD1	CASSPEITGGNYGYTF
TRBV30	TRBJ1-4	-	CAWSVGEKLFF
TRBV5-1	TRBJ2-2	TRBD2	CASSSGLAGGPGELFF
TRBV11-2	TRBJ2-1	TRBD2	CASSVSGLAGYNEQFF
TRBV10-3	TRBJ1-1	TRBD1	CAIRGTGGKAFF
TRBV4-1	TRBJ2-5	-	CASSLQGWETQYF
TRBV2	TRBJ2-5	TRBD1	CASSGQGGETQYF
TRBV7-2	TRBJ2-1	-	CASSSGRISYNEQFF
TRBV10-3	TRBJ2-7	-	CAISRPRAPYYEQYF
TRBV27	TRBJ1-3	-	CASTIQFSDGNTIYF
TRBV30	TRBJ2-1	-	CAWSRLDYNEQFF
TRBV5-5	TRBJ2-7	-	CASSHDFTRTEYEQYF
TRBV27	TRBJ2-5	-	CASRPDYVLEETQYF
TRBV2	TRBJ2-1	TRBD2	CASSGLAGYNEQFF
TRBV19	TRBJ2-3	TRBD2	CASSNPGLAGVGDTQYF
TRBV5-1	TRBJ2-1	TRBD2	CASSLGTSGSFGEQFF
TRBV9	TRBJ1-2	-	CASSVEGHGLYGYTF
TRBV7-2	TRBJ2-1	TRBD2	CASSLVAGGRYNEQFF
TRBV7-2	TRBJ2-3	TRBD1	CASSLAGTGSTDTQYF
TRBV6-1	TRBJ2-7	-	CASRAQAHYEQYF
TRBV27	TRBJ2-6	-	CASTPRNSGANVLTF
TRBV7-2	TRBJ2-1	-	CASALVDEQFF
TRBV19	TRBJ2-1	-	CASTKRGDTYNEQFF
TRBV4-2	TRBJ1-1	-	CASRQQAQYDTEAFF
TRBV9	TRBJ2-1	-	CASSVGPWNEQFF
TRBV28	TRBJ1-2	-	CASSPPGTSNYGYTF
TRBV19	TRBJ2-3	-	CAASVLGDTQYF
TRBV28	TRBJ2-7	TRBD1	CASTKGGKYEQYF
TRBV7-9	TRBJ2-4	TRBD2	CASSRTSGSSQYF
TRBV6-5	TRBJ2-1	TRBD2	CASSRWREGGNEQFF
TRBV18	TRBJ2-1	TRBD2	CASSPLSGGRVGNEQFF
TRBV28	TRBJ2-1	-	CASSGHLIYNEQFF